This TCR beta chain was documented in a study of early T cells in non-severe SARS-CoV-2 infection. Study-level points and caveats: Anti-spike CD8 specificities were favored by VDJdb matching, whose results missed private and CD4 specificities.

This clonotype was observed a handful of times. Its specificity is not known. TCRdb reprocessed the 5' RACE reads with MiXCR, giving one entry per CDR3 protein. This sample has 30,000 to 40,000 distinct CDR3 sequences, with over 4.5% found just once. Germline CDR1 reads SQVTM; CDR2 reads ANQGSEA. CDR3 size: 13 residues. V lost 6 bases, J lost 2 bases, and 11 bases lay in between. The sequenced material came from whole blood. This chain uses TRBV29-1 with TRBJ1-5; perhaps TRBD1 as D (5 bases). The source of this sequence is an adult who was a healthcare worker with PCR-confirmed SARS-CoV-2 infection or an uninfected control (not recorded which). CDR3 nucleotides: TGCAGCGTAATCGGGACGGGCAATCAGCCCCAGCATTTT. Translating gives CSVIGTGNQPQHF.